The 24 T cell receptor beta chains below all came from one sample that was sequenced in a study of cytomegalovirus exposure and HLA in healthy donors. Primers for the PCR totalled 60 Vbeta and 13 Jbeta. TCRdb keeps only in-frame clones here, not all; method: immunoSEQ multiplex PCR. The sample table includes under 95,000 clones. Sequenced: PBMCs. Receptors were obtained from a man aged 50 or older in good health and CMV-seronegative.

V is TRBV7-3 and J is TRBJ2-7, with D tentatively TRBD1 (6 bases). This CDR3 spans 13 amino acids. V gave up 0 bases and J gave up 4 bases, with 7 bases separating them. Germline lookup yields CDR1 SGHTA and CDR2 FQGTGA. CDR3 nucleotides: TGTGCCAGCAGCTTAACACAGGGATACGAGCAGTACTTC. Its translation is CASSLTQGYEQYF.

The chain uses TRBV29-1 and TRBJ2-5; D is uncertain. The CDR3 is made up of 13 amino acids. Trimming removed 2 bases from V and 0 bases from J, with 7 bases in between. CDR1 and CDR2 (germline): SQVTM, ANQGSEA. CDR3: CSVEYRYQETQYF. The CDR3 DNA is TGCAGCGTTGAATACAGATACCAAGAGACCCAGTACTTC.

The chain recombines TRBV7-9 with TRBJ1-1; 11 positions match TRBD1. CDR1 SEHNR and CDR2 FQNEAQ come from the germline V gene (reference sequence). V shed 4 bases, J shed 7 bases, and the junction held 5 bases outside the gene matches. The CDR3 consists of 14 residues. The CDR3 DNA sequence: TGTGCCAGCAGCTACGCGGACAGGGGGCGTGAAGCTTTCTTT. It specifies CASSYADRGREAFF.

The chain employs TRBV13 and TRBJ2-5; 7 nucleotides line up with TRBD2. V shed 2 bases, J shed 1 base, and the junction held 10 bases outside the gene matches. Germline-derived CDR1 and CDR2 are PRHDT and FYEKMQ (reference sequence). CDR3 size: 17 residues. The CDR3 DNA sequence: TGTGCCAGCAGCTTAAGAAGGTCGCTAGCGGCCCAAGAGACCCAGTACTTC. Encoded protein: CASSLRRSLAAQETQYF.

This chain uses TRBV9 with TRBJ2-7; TRBD1 matches at 7 bases. The CDR3 totals 15 residues. The junction had 7 bases not matched to a gene; V was cut back by 4 bases and J by 0 bases. CDR1 SGDLS and CDR2 YYNGEE come from the germline V gene. This CDR3 is CASSPRDSRSYEQYF. The CDR3 coding sequence is TGTGCCAGCAGCCCCCGGGACAGCCGCTCCTACGAGCAGTACTTC.

Concerning this clone itself: Other DNA sequences from this sample encode an identical CDR3 as well. The CDR3 protein is CASSLRGVRTEAFF. CDR3 nucleotide sequence: TGTGCCAGCAGCCTCAGGGGGGTGCGGACTGAAGCTTTCTTT. The chain recombines TRBV4-2 with TRBJ1-1; TRBD1 agrees at 7 bases. V lost 4 bases, J lost 5 bases, and 7 bases stayed unmatched. The CDR3 loop spans 14 amino acids. The germline gives CDR1 LGHNA, CDR2 YNFKEQ.

V usage is TRBV5-1 and J usage is TRBJ2-3; 8 positions match TRBD2. The junction had 16 bases not matched to a gene; V was cut back by 0 bases and J by 7 bases. Germline V CDR1 and CDR2: SGHRS, YFSETQ. The CDR3 extends over 18 amino acids. CDR3 residues: CASSLESLASGFPYTQYF. Here the CDR3 DNA reads TGCGCCAGCAGCTTGGAATCACTCGCTAGCGGGTTTCCTTATACGCAGTATTTT.

V usage is TRBV27 and J usage is TRBJ2-7, with 7 bases aligning to TRBD1. V shed 5 bases, J shed 3 bases, and the junction held 4 bases outside the gene matches. The CDR3 sequence is 13 residues long. Germline V lookup: CDR1 MNHEY, CDR2 SMNVEV (reference sequence). This CDR3 is CASSVDRDYEQYF. CDR3 sequence (DNA): TGTGCCAGCAGTGTCGACAGGGACTACGAGCAGTACTTC.

Worth noting for this clone: At one boundary the junction diverges from the germline segment, which might be a read error. V usage is TRBV29-1 and J usage is TRBJ1-1; 7 positions agree with TRBD1. This CDR3 is built from 12 residues. Germline V gene data show CDR1 as SQVTM and CDR2 as ANQGSEA. This chain's CDR3 is CSVEGGRAEAFF. The CDR3 DNA reads as TGCAGCGTGGAAGGGGGCAGGGCTGAAGCTTTCTTT. Supplemented by reference TRBV29-1 and TRBJ1-1, the full variable domain reads SAVISQKPSRDICQRGTSLTIQCQVDSQVTMMFWYRQQPGQSLTLIATANQGSEATYESGFVIDKFPISRPNLTFSTLTVSNMSPEDSSIYLCSVEGGRAEAFFGQGTRLTVV.

The V call is TRBV5-1, the J call TRBJ2-5; no clear D gene. CDR3 length: 13 residues. Between the trimmed V and J ends, which lost 0 bases and 3 bases, there was a span of 6 bases. CDR1 is SGHRS and CDR2 is YFSETQ in the germline V gene. The CDR3 DNA reads TGCGCCAGCAGCTTGGCGTCAGAAGAGACCCAGTACTTC. Translation: CASSLASEETQYF.

J is TRBJ2-3 and V is TRBV5-1; 8 bases are shared with TRBD1. With V trimmed by 2 bases and J by 4 bases, 6 bases remained unmatched. The CDR3 extends over 15 amino acids. The V gene's germline CDR1 is SGHRS and CDR2 YFSETQ. CDR3 in amino acids: CASSFGRGLSDTQYF. The CDR3 nucleotides read TGCGCCAGCAGCTTCGGCAGGGGGCTCTCAGATACGCAGTATTTT.

The gene calls are TRBV7-6 and TRBJ2-5; D may be TRBD2 (7 bases). Trimming pared 1 base from V and 1 base from J, leaving 10 bases between. The CDR3 spans 15 residues. Per the germline V gene, CDR1 is SGHVS and CDR2 is FNYEAQ. The CDR3 spells CASSLGGGFQETQYF. CDR3 coding DNA: TGTGCCAGCAGCTTAGGCGGGGGCTTCCAAGAGACCCAGTACTTC.

Written as DNA, the CDR3 is TGTGCCAGCAGTTACTCTACCGGGACAGGGCGTGAAAAACTGTTTTTT. Encoded protein: CASSYSTGTGREKLFF. This chain connects TRBV6-5 to TRBJ1-4, with 9 bases fitting TRBD1. Trimming at V came to 0 bases and at J to 7 bases, leaving 6 bases not matched to a gene. The CDR3 spans 16 residues. From germline, CDR1 is MNHEY and CDR2 SVGAGI.

J is TRBJ1-4 and V is TRBV5-4, with 7 bases aligning to TRBD1. J gave up 8 bases and V 4 bases, and 5 bases lay outside the gene matches. The germline CDR1 and CDR2 sequences are SGHNT and YYREEE (reference sequence). The CDR3 has 13 residues. For the CDR3, the DNA is TGTGCCAGCAGCAGACAGGGAGGAGAAAAACTGTTTTTT. Encoded protein: CASSRQGGEKLFF.

The gene calls are TRBV5-4 and TRBJ2-1; 7 bases align to TRBD1. The CDR3 contains 17 residues. V shed 2 bases and J 6 bases; nucleotides not matched to a gene: 14. Germline-derived CDR1 and CDR2 are SGHNT and YYREEE (reference sequence). The CDR3 is CASSFAAGTAIFNEQFF. The DNA for the CDR3 is TGTGCCAGCAGCTTCGCTGCCGGGACAGCGATATTCAATGAGCAGTTCTTC.

The chain is built from TRBV7-3 and TRBJ2-1; maybe TRBD2 (6 bases). V gave up 2 bases and J gave up 0 bases, with 11 bases separating them. The germline V gene encodes CDR1 SGHTA and CDR2 FQGTGA. The CDR3 is 16 amino acids. The CDR3 DNA is TGTGCCAGCAGCTTACGGCGGGGCGACTCCTACAATGAGCAGTTCTTC. This encodes CASSLRRGDSYNEQFF.

The rearrangement uses TRBV29-1 and TRBJ1-2; TRBD1 might be the D (5 bases). The CDR3 is 10 residues long. V was cut by 4 bases and J by 12 bases, with 12 bases left in between. The germline gives CDR1 SQVTM, CDR2 ANQGSEA. As DNA, the CDR3 is TGCAGCGTTGTGGGGACTCTGCACACCTTC. This encodes CSVVGTLHTF.

This rearrangement joins TRBV27 to TRBJ2-1, with unresolved D. The germline gives CDR1 MNHEY, CDR2 SMNVEV (reference sequence). This CDR3 region has 14 residues. Trimming took 1 base from V and 7 from J, leaving 11 bases between them. For the CDR3, the DNA is TGTGCCAGCAGTTTATTACCAGGTTCGAATGAGCAGTTCTTC. This codes for CASSLLPGSNEQFF.

V gene TRBV5-1 combines with J gene TRBJ2-2; 8 nucleotides line up with TRBD2. Germline trimming cut 3 bases from V and 5 bases from J; bases unmatched to any gene: 12. The CDR3 has 17 residues. CDR1 is SGHRS, CDR2 YFSETQ, per germline. CDR3 sequence: CASSYQTGGLGTGELFF. CDR3 sequence (DNA): TGCGCCAGCAGCTACCAGACGGGGGGGCTTGGGACCGGGGAGCTGTTTTTT. The full variable domain, rest sourced from reference TRBV5-1 and TRBJ2-2, is KAGVTQTPRYLIKTRGQQVTLSCSPISGHRSVSWYQQTPGQGLQFLFEYFSETQRNKGNFPGRFSGRQFSNSRSEMNVSTLELGDSALYLCASSYQTGGLGTGELFFGEGSRLTVL.

The V call is TRBV18, the J call TRBJ2-3; TRBD1 agrees at 7 bases. With V trimmed by 3 bases and J by 1 base, 1 base remained unmatched. Germline V gene sequence: CDR1 KGHSH, CDR2 LQKENI. The length of the CDR3 is 14 residues. The CDR3 loop reads CASSPGTGTDTQYF. Written as DNA, the CDR3 is TGTGCCAGCTCACCCGGGACAGGCACAGATACGCAGTATTTT. The complete variable domain, with remaining parts taken from reference TRBV18 and TRBJ2-3, reads NAGVMQNPRHLVRRRGQEARLRCSPMKGHSHVYWYRQLPEEGLKFMVYLQKENIIDESGMPKERFSAEFPKEGPSILRIQQVVRGDSAAYFCASSPGTGTDTQYFGPGTRLTVL.

This chain links TRBV27 with TRBJ2-7; D is perhaps TRBD1 (6 bases). Germline V CDR1 and CDR2: MNHEY, SMNVEV (reference sequence). The CDR3 extends over 11 amino acids. V was pared by 8 bases and J by 3 bases, with 8 bases between. Here the CDR3 DNA reads TGTGCCAGCGGCAGGGGCTACGAGCAGTACTTC. It yields the protein CASGRGYEQYF.

The rearrangement joins TRBV6-6 to TRBJ1-3, with D tentatively TRBD1 (5 bases). Trimming stripped 7 bases from V and 4 bases from J, with 11 bases between. CDR3 length equals 13 residues. Germline CDR1 and CDR2: MNHNY and SVGAGI (reference sequence). The CDR3 bases are TGTGCCAGCACAGGGACTTCAGGAAACACCATATATTTT. Its protein is CASTGTSGNTIYF.

The V gene is TRBV18, the J gene TRBJ1-3; D not resolved. The CDR3 loop spans 17 amino acids. Looked up from germline, CDR1 is KGHSH and CDR2 is LQKENI. Trimming pared 1 base from V and 4 bases from J, leaving 17 bases between. The CDR3 DNA follows: TGTGCCAGCTCACCACAGTTCGGCAGGATCCTCGGAAACACCATATATTTT. Its translation: CASSPQFGRILGNTIYF. The full variable domain, in which reference TRBV18 and TRBJ1-3 provide the parts outside the CDR3, is NAGVMQNPRHLVRRRGQEARLRCSPMKGHSHVYWYRQLPEEGLKFMVYLQKENIIDESGMPKERFSAEFPKEGPSILRIQQVVRGDSAAYFCASSPQFGRILGNTIYFGEGSWLTVV.

The chain joins TRBV5-4 to TRBJ2-2, with 7 nucleotides matching TRBD2. Germline V gives CDR1 SGHNT, CDR2 YYREEE (reference sequence). This CDR3 has 16 amino acids. V was clipped by 0 bases and J by 7 bases; unmatched bases: 9. The CDR3 reads CASSLAGTNRHGELFF. The CDR3 nucleotides read TGTGCCAGCAGCTTGGCCGGGACTAATCGGCACGGGGAGCTGTTTTTT. Variable domain in full (rest from reference TRBV5-4 and TRBJ2-2): ETGVTQSPTHLIKTRGQQVTLRCSSQSGHNTVSWYQQALGQGPQFIFQYYREEENGRGNFPPRFSGLQFPNYSSELNVNALELDDSALYLCASSLAGTNRHGELFFGEGSRLTVL.